This T cell receptor beta chain was identified during a study of cytomegalovirus exposure and HLA in healthy donors. CDR1 is ENHRY and CDR2 is SYGVKD in the germline V gene. Between the trimmed V and J ends, which lost 2 bases and 8 bases, there was a span of 7 bases. The CDR3 totals 12 residues. Note on this clone: Its antigen is undetermined.

In the PCR, 60 Vbeta and 13 Jbeta primers were used. The table came from immunoSEQ multiplex PCR; TCRdb's copy has only in-frame clones and leaves some out. The sample contains over 150,000 clones, just under 80% of which appear only once. The study's findings and limits: Owing to their indistinguishability, certain V segments, notably TRBV6-2 and TRBV6-3, were excluded.

Input material: PBMCs. The chain joins TRBV10-3 to TRBJ1-3; D ambiguous. This sequence was found in a woman in her 50s in good health and CMV-seronegative. As DNA, the CDR3 is TGTGCCATCAGTGAGAGCGGGGACACCATATATTTT. It translates to CAISESGDTIYF.